Below are 26 T cell receptor beta chains sequenced from a single sample in a study of blood T cell repertoires in COVID-19. Profiled with immunoSEQ multiplex PCR; TCRdb holds only in-frame clones, not every one. The profile shows over 200,000 clones, around 89% of them singletons. The sequenced material came from PBMCs or T cells enriched from blood (not recorded which). These receptors were collected from a man aged 40-49 years who had recovered from COVID-19.

This chain joins TRBV7-2 and TRBJ2-7, with TRBD2 matching over 8 bases. J lost 4 bases, V lost 2 bases, and 7 bases had no gene match. The CDR3 is made up of 15 amino acids. The germline V gene encodes CDR1 SGHTA and CDR2 FQGNSA. The CDR3 DNA reads as TGTGCCAGCAGCTTACCCGGGAGGGCAGTGTACGAGCAGTACTTC. This encodes CASSLPGRAVYEQYF.

This clone was recorded once. This sequence joins TRBV18 and TRBJ1-5, with 7 bases lining up with TRBD1. Trimming at V came to 6 bases and at J to 5 bases, leaving 16 bases not matched to a gene. Germline CDR1 and CDR2: KGHSH and LQKENI. The CDR3 runs to 17 residues. CDR3: CASSQQAGAGGDQPQHF. The CDR3 nucleotides are TGTGCCAGCTCCCAACAGGCCGGGGCAGGGGGTGATCAGCCCCAGCATTTT.

J is TRBJ1-5 and V is TRBV6-5; possibly TRBD1 for D (5 bases). Germline V CDR1 and CDR2: MNHEY, SVGAGI. This CDR3 spans 16 amino acids. The ends were cut back, 0 bases at V and 2 bases at J, with 11 bases in the middle. CDR3 residues: CASSYSGRQGNQPQHF. The CDR3 bases are TGTGCCAGCAGTTACTCGGGGCGGCAGGGCAATCAGCCCCAGCATTTT.

V usage is TRBV11-2 and J usage is TRBJ1-5, with 7 positions matching TRBD1. The V and J ends lost 5 bases and 3 bases, in that order; junction bases with no gene match: 7. Germline CDR1 and CDR2: SGHAT and FQNNGV. This CDR3 spans 15 amino acids. In DNA form, the CDR3 reads TGTGCCAGCAGCCAACAAGGGGGCTACAATCAGCCCCAGCATTTT. Translating gives CASSQQGGYNQPQHF.

The chain is built from TRBV5-6 and TRBJ1-1; 8 bases are shared with TRBD1. From germline, CDR1 is SGHDT and CDR2 YYEEEE. Losses at the gene ends were 0 bases for V and 5 bases for J; bases not matched to a gene: 12. The CDR3 has 17 amino acids. CDR3 in DNA: TGTGCCAGCAGCTTGGCCAGGGGGCGGTGGGGCTTAACTGAAGCTTTCTTT. Its translation is CASSLARGRWGLTEAFF.

The V and J genes are TRBV6-5 and TRBJ1-1; 8 bases are shared with TRBD1. CDR3 length: 12 residues. Germline loops: CDR1 MNHEY, CDR2 SVGAGI. After removal of 5 bases from V and 6 bases from J, the junction contained 2 bases not matched to a gene. CDR3 coding DNA: TGTGCCAGCAGTCAGGGACAGGCTGAAGCTTTCTTT. This codes for CASSQGQAEAFF.

The V gene is TRBV11-2, the J gene TRBJ2-1; 7 nucleotides match TRBD1. Trimming removed 8 bases from V and 5 bases from J; junction bases left unmatched: 6. This CDR3 is built from 13 residues. Germline V gene data show CDR1 as SGHAT and CDR2 as FQNNGV. The CDR3 bases are TGTGCCAGCTCCATGGACAGGAACAATGAGCAGTTCTTC. It is translated as CASSMDRNNEQFF. Full variable domain (rest looked up from reference TRBV11-2 and TRBJ2-1): EAGVAQSPRYKIIEKRQSVAFWCNPISGHATLYWYQQILGQGPKLLIQFQNNGVVDDSQLPKDRFSAERLKGVDSTLKIQPAKLEDSAVYLCASSMDRNNEQFFGPGTRLTVL.

This chain uses TRBV6-5 with TRBJ1-5, with a possible D match to TRBD1 (5 bases). The CDR3 runs 14 residues. Germline values: CDR1 MNHEY, CDR2 SVGAGI. V lost 7 bases and J lost 4, with 14 bases in between. This CDR3 reads CASNSFRVNQPQHF. DNA of the CDR3: TGTGCCAGCAATTCCTTCAGGGTAAATCAGCCCCAGCATTTT.

J is TRBJ1-1 and V is TRBV6-5, with D perhaps TRBD1 (5 bases). Germline V CDR1 and CDR2: MNHEY, SVGAGI. This CDR3 is built from 15 residues. V was cut by 0 bases and J by 8 bases, with 16 bases left in between. Here the CDR3 reads CASSYSRGGRVEAFF. The CDR3 DNA reads TGTGCCAGCAGTTACTCTAGGGGAGGCCGCGTCGAAGCTTTCTTT.

The gene calls are TRBV15 and TRBJ2-1, with TRBD2 matching 8 bases. The junction had 8 bases not matched to a gene; V was cut back by 3 bases and J by 1 base. The CDR3 is 17 residues long. Germline lookup yields CDR1 LNHNV and CDR2 YYDKDF (reference sequence). CDR3: CATSSPVAGRSYNEQFF. The CDR3 coding sequence is TGTGCCACCAGCAGCCCCGTAGCGGGGCGGTCCTACAATGAGCAGTTCTTC.

The chain is built from TRBV10-3 and TRBJ1-5; unclear D gene. The V end lost 2 bases, the J end lost 1 base, and 6 bases lay between the germline ends. The CDR3 runs to 14 residues. Looked up from germline, CDR1 is ENHRY and CDR2 is SYGVKD. CDR3 DNA: TGTGCCATCAGTGAGGAGGTGAGCAATCAGCCCCAGCATTTT. It specifies CAISEEVSNQPQHF.

This clone showed up many times. V usage is TRBV9 and J usage is TRBJ1-6; D call uncertain. Germline CDR1 is SGDLS and CDR2 is YYNGEE. The CDR3 totals 15 residues. V was pared by 0 bases and J by 7 bases, with 11 bases between. CDR3 residues: CASSVEYSINSPLHF. In DNA, the CDR3 is TGTGCCAGCAGCGTAGAGTACAGCATAAATTCACCCCTCCACTTT. Full variable domain (rest looked up from reference TRBV9 and TRBJ1-6): DSGVTQTPKHLITATGQRVTLRCSPRSGDLSVYWYQQSLDQGLQFLIQYYNGEERAKGNILERFSAQQFPDLHSELNLSSLELGDSALYFCASSVEYSINSPLHFGNGTRLTVT.

The count of this clone is one. The V call is TRBV6-1, the J call TRBJ1-2; D remains ambiguous. This CDR3 region has 13 residues. CDR1 MNHNS and CDR2 SASEGT come from the germline V gene. V shed 2 bases and J shed 5 bases, with 9 bases lying between them. The CDR3 DNA reads TGTGCCAGCAGTGAATCTGGGAGGTATGGCTACACCTTC. This translates into CASSESGRYGYTF.

Written as DNA, the CDR3 is TGTGCCAGCAACACCGGGACAGGGGATGTGAAACTGTTTTTT. This gives the protein CASNTGTGDVKLFF. The chain is built from TRBV28 and TRBJ1-4; 10 nucleotides align to TRBD1. The CDR3 contains 14 residues. In germline, CDR1 is MDHEN, CDR2 SYDVKM. V shed 7 bases, J shed 11 bases, and the junction held 10 bases outside the gene matches.

The chain couples TRBV12-5 to TRBJ1-5, with 11 bases identical to TRBD1. Per the germline V gene, CDR1 is LGHNT and CDR2 is FRNRAP. There are 18 residues in the CDR3. The J segment lost 0 bases and the V segment lost 6 bases, leaving 10 bases of the junction unmatched. CDR3 sequence: CASGSGTGGTYSNQPQHF. CDR3 DNA: TGTGCTAGTGGCTCCGGGACAGGGGGAACCTATAGCAATCAGCCCCAGCATTTT.

The chain is built from TRBV4-3 and TRBJ2-6; 8 nucleotides line up with TRBD1. The CDR3 sequence is 18 residues long. The germline CDR1 and CDR2 sequences are LGHNA and YSLEER. V shed 1 base, J shed 2 bases, and the junction held 7 bases outside the gene matches. The CDR3 nucleotides read TGCGCCAGCAGCCAAGGGACAGGGACCTGGGCTGGGGCCAACGTCCTGACTTTC. It encodes CASSQGTGTWAGANVLTF.

This chain joins TRBV18 and TRBJ2-5; D remains ambiguous. Germline V gene data show CDR1 as KGHSH and CDR2 as LQKENI. The CDR3 runs 13 residues. Trimming shortened V by 3 bases and J by 1 base, and 6 bases separated the two germline ends. The CDR3 nucleotides read TGTGCCAGCTCACCGCGAATCCAAGAGACCCAGTACTTC. Translating it yields CASSPRIQETQYF.

The V and J genes are TRBV4-3 and TRBJ2-5, with TRBD1 identical over 12 bases. Germline CDR1 and CDR2: LGHNA and YSLEER. V trimming: 4 bases; J trimming: 3 bases; junction bases outside the gene matches: 12. The CDR3 covers 18 residues. CDR3 amino acids: CASSLRGQGAFSEETQYF. As DNA, the CDR3 is TGCGCCAGCAGCCTGAGGGGACAGGGGGCTTTCTCGGAAGAGACCCAGTACTTC.

V usage is TRBV6-5 and J usage is TRBJ1-1; a weak D match, TRBD1 (5 bases). Trimming stripped 0 bases from V and 4 bases from J, with 9 bases between. The CDR3 spans 14 residues. Per germline, CDR1 MNHEY and CDR2 SVGAGI. The CDR3 loop reads CASSYSGRATEAFF. CDR3 nucleotide sequence: TGTGCCAGCAGTTACTCGGGCAGGGCCACTGAAGCTTTCTTT.

This chain uses TRBV21-1 with TRBJ1-2; the D call TRBD1 from the table was never checked on the DNA. TRBV21-1 is listed as a pseudogene. The CDR3 length is 17 residues. The CDR3 DNA sequence: TGTGCCAGCAGCCCACCCCGGGACAGGGGAAATGAGAATGGCTACACCTTC. It codes for CASSPPRDRGNENGYTF.

The rearrangement joins TRBV7-2 to TRBJ2-2; 12 nucleotides line up with TRBD2. This CDR3 region has 16 residues. The trim removed 6 bases at V and 3 bases at J, leaving 5 bases unmatched. The germline V gene encodes CDR1 SGHTA and CDR2 FQGNSA. CDR3 residues: CASRPTSGGYTGELFF. The DNA for the CDR3 is TGTGCCAGCAGACCGACTAGCGGGGGATACACCGGGGAGCTGTTTTTT.

The chain has TRBV11-2 and TRBJ2-1; 9 bases are shared with TRBD2. The CDR3 has 15 residues. Germline V gene data show CDR1 as SGHAT and CDR2 as FQNNGV. J was trimmed by 7 bases and V by 3 bases; bases with no gene match: 7. In DNA form, the CDR3 reads TGTGCCAGCAGCTTCGTTAGCGGGGGAATGAATGAGCAGTTCTTC. This sequence encodes CASSFVSGGMNEQFF.

This chain links TRBV18 with TRBJ1-2; D may be TRBD1 (6 bases). The CDR3 consists of 14 residues. Trimming left V 3 bases short and J 0 bases short, with 8 bases between. Germline V gene sequence: CDR1 KGHSH, CDR2 LQKENI. The CDR3 nucleotides are TGTGCCAGCTCACCCGACAGGTCTAACTATGGCTACACCTTC. Protein product: CASSPDRSNYGYTF.

The J gene is TRBJ1-1, the V gene TRBV19; perhaps TRBD1 as D (6 bases). V was cut by 1 base and J by 6 bases, with 21 bases left in between. CDR1 is LNHDA, CDR2 SQIVND, per germline (reference sequence). The CDR3 runs 17 residues. CDR3 sequence reads: CASSIVRGRVSGAEAFF. In DNA, the CDR3 is TGTGCCAGTAGTATAGTTAGGGGGAGGGTTTCGGGCGCTGAAGCTTTCTTT. The full variable domain, in which reference TRBV19 and TRBJ1-1 provide the parts outside the CDR3, is DGGITQSPKYLFRKEGQNVTLSCEQNLNHDAMYWYRQDPGQGLRLIYYSQIVNDFQKGDIAEGYSVSREKKESFPLTVTSAQKNPTAFYLCASSIVRGRVSGAEAFFGQGTRLTVV.

This chain connects TRBV19 to TRBJ1-1, with D unresolved. The germline gives CDR1 LNHDA, CDR2 SQIVND (reference sequence). Trimming took off 10 bases at V and 1 base at J, with 13 bases between the two ends. The CDR3 length is 13 residues. The CDR3 loop reads CATRLRSNTEAFF. The CDR3 DNA follows: TGTGCCACAAGACTACGGTCGAACACTGAAGCTTTCTTT.

This chain joins TRBV6-2 or TRBV6-3 and TRBJ2-7; D unclear. V was cut by 2 bases and J by 5 bases, with 4 bases left in between. The CDR3 runs 11 residues. The V gene's germline CDR1 is MNHEY and CDR2 SVGEGT. This CDR3 is CASSYGHEQYF. The CDR3 DNA is TGTGCCAGCAGTTACGGCCACGAGCAGTACTTC.